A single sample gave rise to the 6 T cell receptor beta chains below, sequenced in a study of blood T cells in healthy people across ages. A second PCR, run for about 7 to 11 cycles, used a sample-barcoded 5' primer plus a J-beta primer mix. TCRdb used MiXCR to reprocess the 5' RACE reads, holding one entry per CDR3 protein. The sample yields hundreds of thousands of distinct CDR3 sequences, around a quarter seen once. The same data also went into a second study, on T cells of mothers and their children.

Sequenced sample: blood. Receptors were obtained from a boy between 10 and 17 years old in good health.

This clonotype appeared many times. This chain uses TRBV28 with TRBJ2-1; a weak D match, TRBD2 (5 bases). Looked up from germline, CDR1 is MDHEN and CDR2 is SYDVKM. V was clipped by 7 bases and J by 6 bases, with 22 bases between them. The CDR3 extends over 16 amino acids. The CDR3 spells CASIFSGGSSINEQFF. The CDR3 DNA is TGTGCCAGCATCTTCTCCGGAGGCTCCTCGATCAATGAGCAGTTCTTC.

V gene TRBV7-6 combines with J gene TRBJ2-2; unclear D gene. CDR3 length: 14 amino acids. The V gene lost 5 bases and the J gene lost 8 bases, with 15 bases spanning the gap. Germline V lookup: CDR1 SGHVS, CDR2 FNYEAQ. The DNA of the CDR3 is TGTGCCAGCAGCCCCGAGGCAGGAACGGGGGAGCTGTTTTTT. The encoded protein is CASSPEAGTGELFF.

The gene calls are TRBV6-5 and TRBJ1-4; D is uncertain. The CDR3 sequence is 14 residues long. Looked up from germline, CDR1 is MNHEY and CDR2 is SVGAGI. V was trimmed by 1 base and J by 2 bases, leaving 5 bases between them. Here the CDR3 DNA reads TGTGCCAGCAGTTACTATTCCACTAATGAAAAACTGTTTTTT. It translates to CASSYYSTNEKLFF.

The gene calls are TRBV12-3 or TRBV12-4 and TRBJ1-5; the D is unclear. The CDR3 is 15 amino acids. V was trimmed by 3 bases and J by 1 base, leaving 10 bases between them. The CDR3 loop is CASSLFSQSNQPQHF. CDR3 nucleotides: TGTGCCAGCAGTTTGTTTTCCCAGAGCAATCAGCCCCAGCATTTT.

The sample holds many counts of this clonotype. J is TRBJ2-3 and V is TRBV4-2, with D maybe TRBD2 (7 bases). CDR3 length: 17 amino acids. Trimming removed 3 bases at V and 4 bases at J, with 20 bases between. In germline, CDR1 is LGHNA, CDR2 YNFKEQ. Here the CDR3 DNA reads TGTGCCAGCAGCCAGAACTCCGGGGGGCGGTACCCAGATACGCAGTATTTT. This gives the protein CASSQNSGGRYPDTQYF.

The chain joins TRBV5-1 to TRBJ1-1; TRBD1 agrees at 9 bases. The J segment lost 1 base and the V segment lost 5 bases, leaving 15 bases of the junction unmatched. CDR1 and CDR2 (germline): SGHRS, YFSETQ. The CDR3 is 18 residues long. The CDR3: CASRDGDRGDLSNTEAFF. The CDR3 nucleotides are TGCGCCAGCAGGGATGGAGACAGGGGGGACTTATCGAACACTGAAGCTTTCTTT.